Presented here are 7 T cell receptor beta chains from one specimen sequenced in a study of graft-versus-host responses after intestinal transplantation. No antigens are known for them. Profiled with immunoSEQ multiplex PCR; TCRdb holds only in-frame clones, not every one. The sample records some 90,000 clones, about 90% being singletons. The source was unstimulated CD8+ T cells sorted from spleen or lymph node cells, collected before intestinal transplant. Receptors originate from a human donor who received an intestinal transplant.

The rearrangement uses TRBV2 and TRBJ1-5; D ambiguous. The V end lost 4 bases, the J end lost 7 bases, and 11 bases lay between the germline ends. The V gene's germline CDR1 is SNHLY and CDR2 FYNNEI. There are 13 residues in the CDR3. CDR3 sequence: CASSGVKRQPQHF. The DNA for the CDR3 is TGTGCCAGCAGTGGAGTTAAGCGGCAGCCCCAGCATTTT. Full variable domain (missing parts from reference TRBV2 and TRBJ1-5): EPEVTQTPSHQVTQMGQEVILRCVPISNHLYFYWYRQILGQKVEFLVSFYNNEISEKSEIFDDQFSVERPDGSNFTLKIRSTKLEDSAMYFCASSGVKRQPQHFGDGTRLSIL.

This chain uses TRBV7-9 with TRBJ2-7, with 7 positions matching TRBD2. The CDR3 totals 15 residues. Germline CDR1 and CDR2: SEHNR and FQNEAQ (reference sequence). V was pared by 4 bases and J by 2 bases, with 8 bases of the junction left unmatched. The CDR3 reads CASSYPPAGPYEQYF. The CDR3 nucleotides are TGTGCCAGCAGCTATCCGCCAGCGGGGCCCTACGAGCAGTACTTC.

J is TRBJ2-1 and V is TRBV4-1, with 12 nucleotides matching TRBD2. This CDR3 spans 15 amino acids. The J segment lost 9 bases and the V segment lost 3 bases, leaving 6 bases of the junction unmatched. Germline V gene data show CDR1 as MGHRA and CDR2 as YSYEKL. This CDR3 is CASSHTSGRRSEQFF. As DNA, the CDR3 is TGCGCCAGCAGCCACACTAGCGGGAGGCGGAGTGAGCAGTTCTTC.

The rearrangement links TRBV6-6 to TRBJ2-5; the D gene is possibly TRBD1 (5 bases). The germline CDR1 and CDR2 sequences are MNHNY and SVGAGI (reference sequence). Between the trimmed V and J ends, which lost 5 bases and 1 base, there was a span of 14 bases. The CDR3 covers 15 residues. The CDR3: CASSNEQAFQETQYF. The CDR3 bases are TGTGCCAGCAGTAACGAACAGGCCTTCCAAGAGACCCAGTACTTC.

This chain connects TRBV19 to TRBJ2-1; 13 bases align to TRBD2. The trim removed 11 bases at V and 3 bases at J, leaving 7 bases unmatched. Per the germline V gene, CDR1 is LNHDA and CDR2 is SQIVND (reference sequence). The CDR3 has 15 residues. The CDR3 is CASQGLAGDYNEQFF. DNA of the CDR3: TGTGCCTCCCAAGGACTAGCGGGAGACTACAATGAGCAGTTCTTC. Looking up the rest from reference TRBV19 and TRBJ2-1 gives the full variable domain: DGGITQSPKYLFRKEGQNVTLSCEQNLNHDAMYWYRQDPGQGLRLIYYSQIVNDFQKGDIAEGYSVSREKKESFPLTVTSAQKNPTAFYLCASQGLAGDYNEQFFGPGTRLTVL.

This clone appeared a single time. The junction and the germline gene differ at one end; a read error may be behind it. This rearrangement joins TRBV7-6 to TRBJ2-3, with 9 bases aligning to TRBD2. Germline V gives CDR1 SGHVS, CDR2 FNYEAQ. CDR3 length: 16 residues. The CDR3 coding sequence is TGTGCCAGCAGCCCTGCTATTGGGACTAGCATAGATACGCAGTATTTT. This codes for CASSPAIGTSIDTQYF.

This clone was seen a single time. The chain is built from TRBV11-2 and TRBJ2-7; 7 positions agree with TRBD1. Unmatched junction bases numbered 12, after V lost 5 bases and J lost 2 bases. Germline CDR1 SGHAT, CDR2 FQNNGV. CDR3 length equals 16 residues. Here the CDR3 reads CASSPGDSELPYEQYF. The DNA for the CDR3 is TGTGCCAGCAGCCCTGGGGACAGCGAACTACCCTACGAGCAGTACTTC.